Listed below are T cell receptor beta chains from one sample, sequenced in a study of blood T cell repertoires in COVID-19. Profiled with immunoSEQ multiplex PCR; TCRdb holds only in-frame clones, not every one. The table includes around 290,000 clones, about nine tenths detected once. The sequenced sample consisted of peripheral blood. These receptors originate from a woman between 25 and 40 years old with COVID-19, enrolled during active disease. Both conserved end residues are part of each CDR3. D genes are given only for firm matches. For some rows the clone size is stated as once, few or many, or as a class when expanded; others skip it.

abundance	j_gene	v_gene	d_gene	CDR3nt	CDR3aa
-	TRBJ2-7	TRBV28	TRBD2	TGTGCCAGCAGCCTCGGACTAGCGGCCTACGAGCAGTACTTC	CASSLGLAAYEQYF
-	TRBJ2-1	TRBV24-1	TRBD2	TGTGCCACCGCGGGACTAGCCAATGAGCAGTTCTTC	CATAGLANEQFF
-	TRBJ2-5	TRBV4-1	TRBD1	TGCGCCAGCAGCCACCCACCGGGACAGGGTTGGGAGACCCAGTACTTC	CASSHPPGQGWETQYF
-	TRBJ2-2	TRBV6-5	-	TGTGCCAGCAGTCCCGACAGGGAGGACACCGGGGAGCTGTTTTTT	CASSPDREDTGELFF
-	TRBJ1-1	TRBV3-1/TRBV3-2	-	TGTGCCAGCAGCCAAATGGGAGGTTTGAACACTGAAGCTTTCTTT	CASSQMGGLNTEAFF
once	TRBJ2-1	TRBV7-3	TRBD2	TGTGCCAGCAGCTTAAGTCTAGCGGGAGCTAATGAGCAGTTCTTC	CASSLSLAGANEQFF
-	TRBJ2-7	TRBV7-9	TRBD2	TGTGCCAGCAGCTTAGCGCGGGGTAGCGGGACTACCTACGAGCAGTACTTC	CASSLARGSGTTYEQYF
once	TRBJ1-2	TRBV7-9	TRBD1	TGTGCCAGCAGCCAGACCGGGACAGGCTATGGCTACACCTTC	CASSQTGTGYGYTF
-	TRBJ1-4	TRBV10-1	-	TGCGCCAGCACCAAGGGGGGGGTCGGTGAAAAACTGTTTTTT	CASTKGGVGEKLFF
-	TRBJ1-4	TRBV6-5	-	TGTGCCAGCAGTTACTCAGGGGGGGGTGAAAAACTGTTTTTT	CASSYSGGGEKLFF
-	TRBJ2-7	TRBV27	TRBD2	TGTGCCAGCAGTTTAAACGGGAGGGTTTTAGGCGAGCAGTACTTC	CASSLNGRVLGEQYF
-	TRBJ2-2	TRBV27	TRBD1	TGTGCCAGCAGTTTACTCACAGGGGTCACCGGGGAGCTGTTTTTT	CASSLLTGVTGELFF
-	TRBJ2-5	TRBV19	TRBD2	TGTGCCAGTAGCAGGACTAGCGTGTACCAAGAGACCCAGTACTTC	CASSRTSVYQETQYF
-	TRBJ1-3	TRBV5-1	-	TGCGCCAGCAGCTTGGACATCTCTGGAAACACCATATATTTT	CASSLDISGNTIYF
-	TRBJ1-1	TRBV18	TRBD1	TGTGCCAGCTCTTCCTGGCAGGGGGCGCCAAGCGGTGAAGCTTTCTTT	CASSSWQGAPSGEAFF
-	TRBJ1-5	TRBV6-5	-	TGTGCCAGCAGATCGACTTATCAGCCCCAGCATTTT	CASRSTYQPQHF
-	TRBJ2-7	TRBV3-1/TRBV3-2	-	TGTGCCAGCAGCCAAGTGTCGGGAGAGCAGTACTTC	CASSQVSGEQYF
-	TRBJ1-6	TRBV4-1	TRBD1	TGCGCCAGCAGCCAGGACAGGGGCCCCAATTCACCCCTCCACTTT	CASSQDRGPNSPLHF
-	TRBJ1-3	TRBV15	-	TGTGCCACCAGCAGAGATCGGGGCAGGGGAGCCGGAAACACCATATATTTT	CATSRDRGRGAGNTIYF
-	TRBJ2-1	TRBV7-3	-	TGTGCCAGCAGCTCCCGTCGGGGTGAGCAGTTCTTC	CASSSRRGEQFF
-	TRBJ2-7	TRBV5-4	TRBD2	TGTGCCAGCAGCTCCCAACTAGCGGGAGGGCGGTACGAGCAGTACTTC	CASSSQLAGGRYEQYF
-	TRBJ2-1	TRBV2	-	TGTGCCAGCAGTTGGATAGCTGATCACAATGAGCAGTTCTTC	CASSWIADHNEQFF
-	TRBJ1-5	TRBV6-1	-	TGTGCCAGCAGTGAAACCCAGGGCGGCCAGCCCCAGCATTTT	CASSETQGGQPQHF
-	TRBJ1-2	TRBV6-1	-	TGTGCCAGCAGTGCTACTCCAAGGGGACAAGGCTATGGCTACACCTTC	CASSATPRGQGYGYTF
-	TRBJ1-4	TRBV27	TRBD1	TGTGCCAGCAGTGAGACCCGACAGGGGGCGTATGAAAAACTGTTTTTT	CASSETRQGAYEKLFF
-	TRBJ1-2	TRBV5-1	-	TGCGCCAGCAGCTTGGAGTCAGGGGCTGGCTACACCTTC	CASSLESGAGYTF
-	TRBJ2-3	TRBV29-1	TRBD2	TGCAGCGGGACGGGACTAGAGTCGCCAGATACGCAGTATTTT	CSGTGLESPDTQYF
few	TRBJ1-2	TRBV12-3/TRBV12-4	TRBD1	TGTGCCAGCAGTTACAGGGGAATGGGGGGCTACACCTTC	CASSYRGMGGYTF
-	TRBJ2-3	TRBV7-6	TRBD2	TGTGCCAGCAGCTTAGTGGCTAGCGGATGGGGCACAGATACGCAGTATTTT	CASSLVASGWGTDTQYF
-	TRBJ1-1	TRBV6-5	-	TGTGCCAGCAGTTACTCGCGGGCTATGAACACTGAAGCTTTCTTT	CASSYSRAMNTEAFF
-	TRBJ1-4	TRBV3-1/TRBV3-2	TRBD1	TGTGCCAGCAGCCAACATAGGACAGGGGAAAAACTGTTTTTT	CASSQHRTGEKLFF
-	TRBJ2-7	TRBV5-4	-	TGTGCCAGCAGCCGCGGATCCTACGAGCAGTACTTC	CASSRGSYEQYF
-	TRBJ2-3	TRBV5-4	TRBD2	TGTGCCAGCAGCTCGACTAGCGGGGGACCCACAGATACGCAGTATTTT	CASSSTSGGPTDTQYF
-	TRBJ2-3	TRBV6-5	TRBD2	TGTGCCAGCGGCGCTCAAGCGGGAGAGCCAGATACGCAGTATTTT	CASGAQAGEPDTQYF